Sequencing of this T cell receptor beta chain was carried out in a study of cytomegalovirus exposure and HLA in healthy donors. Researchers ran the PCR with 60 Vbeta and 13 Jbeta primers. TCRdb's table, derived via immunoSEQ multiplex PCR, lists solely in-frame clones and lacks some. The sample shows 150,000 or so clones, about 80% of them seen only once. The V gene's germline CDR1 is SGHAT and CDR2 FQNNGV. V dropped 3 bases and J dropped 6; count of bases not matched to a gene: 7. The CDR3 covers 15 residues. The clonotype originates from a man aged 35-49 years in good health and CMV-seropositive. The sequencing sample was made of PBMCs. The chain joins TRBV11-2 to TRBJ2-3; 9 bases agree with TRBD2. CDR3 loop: CASSFSGTSFDTQYF. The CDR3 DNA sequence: TGTGCCAGCAGCTTTTCTGGGACTAGCTTTGATACGCAGTATTTT.